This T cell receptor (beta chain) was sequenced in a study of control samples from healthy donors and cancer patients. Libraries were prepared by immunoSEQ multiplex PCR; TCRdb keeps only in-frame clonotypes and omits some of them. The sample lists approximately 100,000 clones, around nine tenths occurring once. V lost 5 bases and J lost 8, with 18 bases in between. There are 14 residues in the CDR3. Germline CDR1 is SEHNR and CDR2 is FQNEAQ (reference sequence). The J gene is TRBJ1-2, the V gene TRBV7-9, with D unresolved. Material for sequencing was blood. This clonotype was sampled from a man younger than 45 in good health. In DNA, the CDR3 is TGTGCCAGCAGCCCATCCGGACGGGATTCCGGCTACACCTTC. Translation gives CASSPSGRDSGYTF.